Below are 29 T cell receptor beta chains sequenced from a single sample in a study of monozygotic twins with inflammatory bowel disease. Using the 5' RACE reads, TCRdb records one entry per CDR3 protein without DNA. Its table records 150,000 to 200,000 distinct CDR3 sequences. Sequenced sample: blood. The receptors come from a human donor with ulcerative colitis or Crohn's disease, or a healthy co-twin of an affected twin (not recorded which).

The V and J genes are TRBV12-3 or TRBV12-4 and TRBJ2-3. There are 15 residues in the CDR3. The CDR3 protein is CASHSVASSTDTQYF.

The chain carries TRBV18 and TRBJ1-4; the TCRdb D gene call, TRBD1, has no DNA to confirm it. Germline V CDR1 and CDR2: KGHSH, LQKENI. The CDR3 is 16 amino acids. The CDR3 sequence: CASSPNPAPRDEKLFF.

The chain employs TRBV20-1 and TRBJ2-7; TCRdb proposes TRBD2, but this gene call is untestable without DNA. The CDR3 loop spans 16 amino acids. Per germline, CDR1 DFQATT and CDR2 SNEGSKA (reference sequence). CDR3 sequence: CSARDLRGAVSYEQYF.

This chain connects TRBV12-3 or TRBV12-4 to TRBJ1-4; without DNA, the TCRdb call of TRBD1 cannot be checked. The CDR3 consists of 16 residues. Here the CDR3 reads CASSSTPGTTNEKLFF.

The CDR3 loop is CASSPLWASNTGELFF. This chain joins TRBV28 and TRBJ2-2; without DNA, the TCRdb call of TRBD1 cannot be checked. Per the germline V gene, CDR1 is MDHEN and CDR2 is SYDVKM. The CDR3 totals 16 residues.

The CDR3 is CASSFGALTYEQYF. The V gene is TRBV7-2, the J gene TRBJ2-7; checking the TCRdb D call of TRBD2 is not possible without DNA. The CDR3 has 14 residues. Germline lookup yields CDR1 SGHTA and CDR2 FQGNSA.

This rearrangement joins TRBV27 to TRBJ1-1. The CDR3 extends over 13 amino acids. The V gene's germline CDR1 is MNHEY and CDR2 SMNVEV (reference sequence). CDR3 region: CATRGASNTEAFF.

The rearrangement joins TRBV7-6 to TRBJ2-1; TCRdb calls TRBD1, which cannot be checked without DNA. Germline V gene lookup returns CDR1 SGHVS and CDR2 FNYEAQ. The CDR3 is made up of 16 amino acids. The CDR3 sequence is CASSITGGAGWAEQFF.

The V call is TRBV28, the J call TRBJ1-4; TCRdb's assignment of TRBD1 cannot be checked, as there is no DNA. CDR1 is MDHEN and CDR2 is SYDVKM in the germline V gene. CDR3 length: 16 amino acids. The CDR3 loop reads CASSFPRDTYREKLFF. The full variable domain, its missing parts supplied by reference TRBV28 and TRBJ1-4, is DVKVTQSSRYLVKRTGEKVFLECVQDMDHENMFWYRQDPGLGLRLIYFSYDVKMKEKGDIPEGYSVSREKKERFSLILESASTNQTSMYLCASSFPRDTYREKLFFGSGTQLSVL.

The chain has TRBV10-2 and TRBJ2-7. This CDR3 comprises 16 residues. Germline lookup yields CDR1 WSHSY and CDR2 SAAADI. Here the CDR3 reads CASSELGLAARYEQYF.

The chain employs TRBV12-3 or TRBV12-4 and TRBJ2-7; TCRdb returns TRBD1, unconfirmable since there is no DNA. CDR3 length equals 14 residues. CDR3 residues: CASSLGAGSGEQYF.

This rearrangement joins TRBV27 to TRBJ2-2; there is no DNA to check the TCRdb D call of TRBD2. This CDR3 is built from 14 residues. Germline values: CDR1 MNHEY, CDR2 SMNVEV (reference sequence). CDR3 residues: CASSAGTSYGELFF.

The rearrangement links TRBV7-9 to TRBJ1-2; TCRdb designates TRBD1, a call that cannot be tested without DNA. This CDR3 comprises 12 residues. Germline V lookup: CDR1 SEHNR, CDR2 FQNEAQ (reference sequence). The CDR3 region is CASSSQGYGYTF. Using reference TRBV7-9 and TRBJ1-2 for the parts outside the CDR3, the full variable domain is DTGVSQNPRHKITKRGQNVTFRCDPISEHNRLYWYRQTLGQGPEFLTYFQNEAQLEKSRLLSDRFSAERPKGSFSTLEIQRTEQGDSAMYLCASSSQGYGYTFGSGTRLTVV.

This sequence joins TRBV15 and TRBJ1-2. The CDR3 sequence is 16 residues long. Germline loops: CDR1 LNHNV, CDR2 YYDKDF (reference sequence). CDR3 region: CATSRDPLGEGYGYTF.

The rearrangement links TRBV12-3 or TRBV12-4 to TRBJ1-2; TCRdb returns TRBD1, unconfirmable since there is no DNA. There are 15 residues in the CDR3. The CDR3 loop reads CASSLGQERNYGYTF.

The chain joins TRBV7-2 to TRBJ1-1. CDR3 length: 15 amino acids. Per germline, CDR1 SGHTA and CDR2 FQGNSA. Here the CDR3 reads CASSPRGGANTEAFF.

The J gene is TRBJ1-1, the V gene TRBV2; TCRdb outputs TRBD1, but without DNA this stays unchecked. This CDR3 is built from 15 residues. Germline CDR1 reads SNHLY; CDR2 reads FYNNEI. The CDR3 here is CASSEQGAVNTEAFF.

This rearrangement joins TRBV28 to TRBJ1-4; the TCRdb call, TRBD1, lacks DNA for checking. Germline values: CDR1 MDHEN, CDR2 SYDVKM. The CDR3 totals 15 residues. The CDR3 spells CASSLPTGGDEKLFF.

The chain is built from TRBV29-1 and TRBJ2-7; there is no DNA to check the TCRdb D call of TRBD1. There are 14 residues in the CDR3. Looked up from germline, CDR1 is SQVTM and CDR2 is ANQGSEA. CDR3 in amino acids: CSVVVGGRGAEQYF.

V and J are TRBV2 and TRBJ2-3; the D call from TCRdb, TRBD1, cannot be confirmed without DNA. Germline CDR1 reads SNHLY; CDR2 reads FYNNEI. The CDR3 length is 15 residues. CDR3 protein: CASSREGAGTDTQYF.

The chain is built from TRBV5-1 and TRBJ2-1. CDR3 length: 13 amino acids. Germline CDR1 and CDR2: SGHRS and YFSETQ. CDR3 sequence: CASSLDTHNEQFF.

The V and J genes are TRBV11-1 and TRBJ2-3; TCRdb's D call, TRBD2, is unchecked because there is no DNA. The CDR3 is made up of 18 amino acids. Germline V gives CDR1 SGHAT, CDR2 FQDESV (reference sequence). CDR3 loop: CASSFTGRTSPMSDTQYF.

V gene TRBV20-1 combines with J gene TRBJ1-4; TCRdb's D call, TRBD1, is unchecked because there is no DNA. Germline CDR1 reads DFQATT; CDR2 reads SNEGSKA (reference sequence). This CDR3 comprises 15 residues. CDR3 amino acids: CSARVGGSTNEKLFF.

The chain carries TRBV6-5 and TRBJ2-6; TCRdb picks TRBD1, but there is no DNA to check that call. CDR1 MNHEY and CDR2 SVGAGI come from the germline V gene. This CDR3 contains 17 residues. CDR3 protein: CASSSGVDYSGANVLTF.

This rearrangement joins TRBV30 to TRBJ1-2; without DNA, the TCRdb call of TRBD1 cannot be checked. The CDR3 has 13 residues. Germline lookup yields CDR1 GTSNPN and CDR2 SVGIG (reference sequence). CDR3 loop: CAWTTGGNYGYTF.

The gene calls are TRBV9 and TRBJ2-5; TCRdb names TRBD1, which stays unverified in the absence of DNA. CDR3 length equals 16 residues. The germline V gene has CDR1 SGDLS and CDR2 YYNGEE. The CDR3 spells CASSPQGARSQETQYF.

This CDR3 is CASSESPSDSGNTIYF. The chain combines TRBV6-1 with TRBJ1-3. The CDR3 sequence is 16 residues long. Germline assignment: CDR1 MNHNS and CDR2 SASEGT.

The chain has TRBV28 and TRBJ2-7; no DNA is available, so the TRBD1 call from TCRdb remains unchecked. This CDR3 has 15 residues. CDR1 and CDR2 (germline): MDHEN, SYDVKM. The CDR3 region is CASSNPGQGSHEQYF.

This chain uses TRBV5-1 with TRBJ2-5; there is no DNA to check the TCRdb D call of TRBD2. CDR1 and CDR2 from the germline V gene are SGHRS and YFSETQ. This CDR3 is built from 15 residues. Here the CDR3 reads CASSRGAAGTETQYF.